These 27 T cell receptor beta chains originate from one sample sequenced in a study of OX40 agonist ivuxolimab in advanced cancers. Library preparation used the immunoSEQ multiplex PCR assay. The source is immuneACCESS, and TCRdb retained only in-frame sequences with V and J called. Part of the clones is not carried over; for the studies checked, unresolved V genes explain less than half of this, and the remainder is unexplained. This sample has about 17,000 clones in its table, and around 90% of those were observed once. The ten largest account for less than 75% of the sample. The input for sequencing was CD4+ or CD8+ T cells sorted from blood, taken in a trial of the OX40 agonist ivuxolimab. All receptors come from an adult with an advanced solid tumor such as melanoma, head and neck, liver or kidney cancer.

CDR3: CASSSDRDRGRDSYNEQFF. The CDR3 bases are TGTGCCAGCAGTTCTGACCGGGACAGGGGGCGCGATTCCTACAATGAGCAGTTCTTC. The chain recombines TRBV5-8 with TRBJ2-1; 12 bases are a match to TRBD1. The CDR3 length is 19 residues. Germline CDR1 SGHTS, CDR2 YDEGEE. V shed 5 bases, J shed 1 base, and the junction held 13 bases outside the gene matches.

This clone has a handful of counts. The chain has TRBV14 and TRBJ1-1; D is unresolved. This CDR3 contains 12 residues. Germline CDR1 and CDR2: SGHDN and FVKESK. V lost 4 bases and J 0 bases, leaving 3 bases between the germline ends. The CDR3 bases are TGTGCCAGCAGCCCCCTGAACACTGAAGCTTTCTTT. Translation gives CASSPLNTEAFF.

This rearrangement joins TRBV16 to TRBJ2-2; 10 bases match TRBD2. CDR3 size: 17 residues. Germline V lookup: CDR1 KGHSY, CDR2 FQNENV. After removal of 4 bases from V and 0 bases from J, the junction contained 5 bases not matched to a gene. CDR3 residues: CASSLLAGAPNTGELFF. CDR3 bases: TGTGCCAGCAGCCTGCTAGCGGGGGCCCCGAACACCGGGGAGCTGTTTTTT.

V gene TRBV4-1 combines with J gene TRBJ1-5; D unresolved. CDR1 MGHRA and CDR2 YSYEKL come from the germline V gene. The CDR3 runs to 14 residues. Deletions cut 1 base from V and 9 bases from J, with 13 bases between. The chain's CDR3 is CASSQVSGVRPQHF. Here the CDR3 DNA reads TGCGCCAGCAGCCAAGTTTCGGGTGTGCGGCCCCAGCATTTT.

This chain uses TRBV7-2 with TRBJ2-1; D not resolved. The length of the CDR3 is 15 residues. V gave up 5 bases and J gave up 5 bases, with 16 bases separating them. The germline CDR1 and CDR2 sequences are SGHTA and FQGNSA. CDR3 sequence: CASSPPWTTNNEQFF. CDR3 DNA sequence: TGTGCCAGCAGCCCCCCGTGGACCACCAACAATGAGCAGTTCTTC.

The chain links TRBV4-2 to TRBJ2-3; no definite D call. The germline V gene encodes CDR1 LGHNA and CDR2 YNFKEQ. There are 15 residues in the CDR3. V was pared by 3 bases and J by 0 bases, with 10 bases between. CDR3 nucleotide sequence: TGTGCCAGCAGCCAGCTATCCCTTAGCACAGATACGCAGTATTTT. It translates to CASSQLSLSTDTQYF.

This chain links TRBV5-6 with TRBJ2-3, with D perhaps TRBD1 or TRBD2 (6 bases each). The CDR3 runs 16 residues. Germline CDR1 reads SGHDT; CDR2 reads YYEEEE. V was cut by 4 bases and J by 6 bases, with 21 bases left in between. The CDR3 here is CASSRAGDSRADTQYF. Here the CDR3 DNA reads TGTGCCAGCAGCCGGGCAGGGGACTCTCGGGCGGATACGCAGTATTTT.

The rearrangement links TRBV7-9 to TRBJ2-7; either TRBD1 or TRBD2 may supply D (5 bases each). Germline V gene data show CDR1 as SEHNR and CDR2 as FQNEAQ (reference sequence). The CDR3 covers 17 residues. The V end was cut by 6 bases, the J end by 3 bases, with 24 bases between. Here the CDR3 reads CASSRDLRGPAGYEQYF. CDR3 sequence (DNA): TGTGCCAGCAGTAGGGACCTCCGAGGACCAGCAGGCTACGAGCAGTACTTC.

The rearrangement uses TRBV5-5 and TRBJ2-7; 8 bases are shared with TRBD1. CDR1 is SGHKS, CDR2 YYEKEE, per germline (reference sequence). The CDR3 runs to 17 residues. The V gene end was trimmed by 1 base and the J gene end by 6 bases; junction bases not matched to a gene: 15. Here the CDR3 reads CASSLFPRDRSDGEQYF. CDR3 coding DNA: TGTGCCAGCAGCTTGTTTCCTCGGGACAGGTCAGATGGCGAGCAGTACTTC.

This rearrangement joins TRBV23-1 to TRBJ2-3, with TRBD1 matching 9 bases. TRBV23-1 falls under the ORF class, with uncertain function. V shed 6 bases and J 1 base; nucleotides not matched to a gene: 5. The CDR3 sequence is 15 residues long. CDR3 nucleotides: TGCGCCAGCAGCGGGACAGGGTTAGGCACAGATACGCAGTATTTT. This codes for CASSGTGLGTDTQYF.

The rearrangement joins TRBV6-5 to TRBJ1-1; D perhaps matches TRBD1 (5 bases). CDR1 and CDR2 from the germline V gene are MNHEY and SVGAGI. V shed 2 bases and J shed 2 bases, with 9 bases lying between them. This CDR3 region has 14 residues. The CDR3 loop is CASSYQRGNTEAFF. The CDR3, as DNA: TGTGCCAGCAGTTACCAGAGGGGCAACACTGAAGCTTTCTTT.

The chain has TRBV9 and TRBJ1-6, with TRBD1 identical over 8 bases. This CDR3 spans 15 amino acids. V lost 4 bases to trimming and J lost 7 bases; unmatched junction nucleotides: 7. Germline values: CDR1 SGDLS, CDR2 YYNGEE. CDR3 sequence: CASSTPGQENSPLHF. In DNA, the CDR3 is TGTGCCAGCAGCACTCCGGGACAGGAGAATTCACCCCTCCACTTT.

The V gene is TRBV11-3, the J gene TRBJ2-1; 11 nucleotides line up with TRBD2. J gave up 12 bases and V 5 bases, and 6 bases lay outside the gene matches. In germline, CDR1 is SGHNT, CDR2 YENEEA. The CDR3 has 13 residues. CDR3 nucleotides: TGTGCCAGCAGCCTAGGACTAGCGGGCGCGCAGTTCTTC. Encoded protein: CASSLGLAGAQFF.

In this sample, this clone turned up a few times. The gene calls are TRBV5-1 and TRBJ2-2, with TRBD2 identical over 10 bases. The CDR3 sequence is 18 residues long. Germline V gene data show CDR1 as SGHRS and CDR2 as YFSETQ. The trim removed 4 bases at V and 6 bases at J, leaving 15 bases unmatched. The CDR3 coding sequence is TGCGCCAGCAGCCCCGGGTCGGGGCTAGCGGGAGAGGCCGGGGAGCTGTTTTTT. The encoded protein is CASSPGSGLAGEAGELFF.

J is TRBJ2-1 and V is TRBV6-5; D might be TRBD1 (5 bases). Between the trimmed V and J ends, which lost 4 bases and 8 bases, there was a span of 15 bases. Germline V gives CDR1 MNHEY, CDR2 SVGAGI. The CDR3 extends over 14 amino acids. CDR3 coding DNA: TGTGCCAGCAGTTTAGTAGGGGCTCGGGATGAGCAGTTCTTC. Residues: CASSLVGARDEQFF.

A note on this clone: Other nucleotide sequences in the sample specify the same CDR3. The rearrangement uses TRBV30 and TRBJ1-3; maybe TRBD1 (5 bases). V lost 1 base and J 1 base, leaving 5 bases between the germline ends. The CDR3 extends over 13 amino acids. Germline V gene data show CDR1 as GTSNPN and CDR2 as SVGIG (reference sequence). CDR3: CAWSGGSGNTIYF. CDR3 in DNA: TGTGCCTGGAGTGGGGGGTCTGGAAACACCATATATTTT.

For this clone: A much larger clonotype is one base distant, so this may be a read error. The chain is built from TRBV10-2 and TRBJ2-2, with TRBD2 matching 7 bases. The CDR3 loop spans 13 amino acids. From germline, CDR1 is WSHSY and CDR2 SAAADI. The V gene end was trimmed by 6 bases and the J gene end by 9 bases; junction bases not matched to a gene: 7. CDR3 loop: CASRAGWARELFF. Written as DNA, the CDR3 is TGCGCCAGCAGAGCGGGATGGGCCAGGGAGCTGTTTTTT.

V is TRBV25-1 and J is TRBJ1-4, with D maybe TRBD1 (5 bases). CDR3 length: 16 amino acids. Trimming removed 1 base from V and 8 bases from J, with 17 bases in between. Germline CDR1 is MGHDK and CDR2 is SYGVNS. The CDR3 loop reads CASSESPQGRREKLFF. In DNA, the CDR3 is TGTGCCAGCAGTGAATCTCCCCAGGGAAGGAGGGAAAAACTGTTTTTT.

The chain recombines TRBV6-6 with TRBJ1-4, with D perhaps TRBD1 (6 bases). This CDR3 is built from 13 residues. V shed 0 bases and J shed 10 bases, with 9 bases lying between them. Germline V gene lookup returns CDR1 MNHNY and CDR2 SVGAGI (reference sequence). CDR3: CASSYSKGGKLFF. The DNA of the CDR3 is TGTGCCAGCAGTTACTCAAAGGGGGGAAAACTGTTTTTT.

V and J are TRBV7-9 and TRBJ2-7; TRBD1 matches at 11 bases. CDR1 SEHNR and CDR2 FQNEAQ come from the germline V gene (reference sequence). V shed 5 bases, J shed 4 bases, and the junction held 4 bases outside the gene matches. The CDR3 extends over 14 amino acids. This CDR3 reads CASSPRDRGYEQYF. The CDR3 coding sequence is TGTGCCAGCAGCCCCCGGGACAGGGGGTACGAGCAGTACTTC.

This chain joins TRBV7-2 and TRBJ2-7; the match to TRBD1 covers 8 bases. CDR1 and CDR2 from the germline V gene are SGHTA and FQGNSA. Trimming removed 5 bases from V and 2 bases from J; junction bases left unmatched: 2. The CDR3 is made up of 13 amino acids. The CDR3 DNA follows: TGTGCCAGCAGCCCGGACAGGGCCTACGAGCAGTACTTC. Translated: CASSPDRAYEQYF.

The chain has TRBV6-1 and TRBJ1-2; no firm D call. This CDR3 contains 17 residues. The germline CDR1 and CDR2 sequences are MNHNS and SASEGT. V lost 6 bases and J 2 bases, leaving 22 bases between the germline ends. CDR3 bases: TGTGCCAGCAGCGAAATACGACTCGAGGTCCCCAACTATGGCTACACCTTC. Amino acid sequence: CASSEIRLEVPNYGYTF.

V gene TRBV7-3 combines with J gene TRBJ2-1; D might be TRBD2 (5 bases). Germline V gene sequence: CDR1 SGHTA, CDR2 FQGTGA. V was pared by 0 bases and J by 2 bases, with 11 bases between. The CDR3 is 16 amino acids. For the CDR3, the DNA is TGTGCCAGCAGCTTAACTGGACTCACCCCCTACAATGAGCAGTTCTTC. Translating it yields CASSLTGLTPYNEQFF.

V is TRBV2 and J is TRBJ2-3; 7 positions agree with TRBD1. Trimming at V came to 7 bases and at J to 2 bases, leaving 9 bases not matched to a gene. CDR3 length: 15 residues. In germline, CDR1 is SNHLY, CDR2 FYNNEI. The CDR3 DNA reads TGTGCCAGCACTTGGACAGGAGAGACCACAGATACGCAGTATTTT. Its translation is CASTWTGETTDTQYF.

The chain has TRBV12-5 and TRBJ1-2; a weak D match, TRBD1 (5 bases). CDR1 LGHNT and CDR2 FRNRAP come from the germline V gene. The CDR3 is 17 residues long. V gave up 3 bases and J gave up 7 bases, with 24 bases separating them. The CDR3 loop reads CASGFVAAYRSGSGYTF. DNA for the CDR3: TGTGCTAGTGGTTTTGTTGCAGCCTACAGGTCCGGGAGTGGCTACACCTTC.

The rearrangement uses TRBV7-9 and TRBJ1-2; D is uncertain. Per the germline V gene, CDR1 is SEHNR and CDR2 is FQNEAQ (reference sequence). This CDR3 has 14 amino acids. Trimming cost V 2 bases and J 3 bases, with 10 bases left between them. CDR3 protein: CASSLSMSDYGYTF. The CDR3 DNA reads TGTGCCAGCAGCTTAAGTATGAGTGACTATGGCTACACCTTC.

The J gene is TRBJ2-7, the V gene TRBV19; 9 nucleotides align to TRBD1. Germline V lookup: CDR1 LNHDA, CDR2 SQIVND (reference sequence). Trimming cost V 6 bases and J 1 base; bases outside gene matches: 10. The CDR3 totals 16 residues. The CDR3, as DNA: TGTGCCAGTAGCCCCCGAAGGGGACAGGGATCCTACGAGCAGTACTTC. As protein: CASSPRRGQGSYEQYF.